This T cell receptor (beta chain) was recorded in a study of CD8 T cells in ankylosing spondylitis. TCR beta libraries were made by quantitative 5'-RACE with molecular barcodes. TCRdb passed the 5' RACE reads through MiXCR, listing each CDR3 protein once. Counted here are 240,000 or so distinct CDR3 sequences, roughly 10% occurring once; the ten biggest clones make up less than 8%. A few counts support this clonotype. The CDR3 runs 14 residues. The germline V gene has CDR1 SEHNR and CDR2 FQNEAQ (reference sequence). V was shortened by 5 bases and J by 1 base, with 11 bases between the two germline ends.

The clonotype was recovered from a male donor with ankylosing spondylitis or in good health (not recorded which). The chain has TRBV7-9 and TRBJ1-1; no clear D. The sequenced material came from blood, either unsorted or a sorted T cell fraction (not recorded which). CDR3 residues: CASSSRVGNTEAFF. As DNA, the CDR3 is TGTGCCAGCAGCAGCCGGGTCGGGAACACTGAAGCTTTCTTT.